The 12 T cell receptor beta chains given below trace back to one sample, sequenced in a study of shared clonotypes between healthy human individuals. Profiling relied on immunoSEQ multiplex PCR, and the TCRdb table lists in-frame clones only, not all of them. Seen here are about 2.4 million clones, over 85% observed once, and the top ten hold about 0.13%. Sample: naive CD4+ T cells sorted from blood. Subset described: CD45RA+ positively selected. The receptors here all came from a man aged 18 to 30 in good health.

The CDR3 spells CASSLTDLNTEAFF. CDR3 in DNA: TGTGCCAGCAGCCTGACGGACTTGAACACTGAAGCTTTCTTT. This chain uses TRBV11-2 with TRBJ1-1; no firm D call. Germline V gene data show CDR1 as SGHAT and CDR2 as FQNNGV. V was cut by 5 bases and J by 0 bases, with 10 bases left in between. CDR3 length equals 14 residues.

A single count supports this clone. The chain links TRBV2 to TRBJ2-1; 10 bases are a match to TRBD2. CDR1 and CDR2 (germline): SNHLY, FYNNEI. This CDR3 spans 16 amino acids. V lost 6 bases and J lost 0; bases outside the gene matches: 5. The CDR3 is CASSQIAGGSYNEQFF. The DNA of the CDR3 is TGTGCCAGCAGCCAAATAGCGGGGGGCTCCTACAATGAGCAGTTCTTC.

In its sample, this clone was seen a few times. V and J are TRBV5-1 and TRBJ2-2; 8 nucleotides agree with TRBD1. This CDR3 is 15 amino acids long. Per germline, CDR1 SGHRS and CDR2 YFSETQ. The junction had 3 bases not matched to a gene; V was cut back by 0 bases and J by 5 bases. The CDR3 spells CASSLATGETGELFF. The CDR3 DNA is TGCGCCAGCAGCTTGGCGACAGGGGAGACCGGGGAGCTGTTTTTT.

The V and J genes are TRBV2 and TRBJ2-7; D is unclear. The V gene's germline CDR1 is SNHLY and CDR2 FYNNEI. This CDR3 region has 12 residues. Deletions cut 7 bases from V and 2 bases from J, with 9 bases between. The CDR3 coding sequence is TGTGCCAGCAAATCAGGTCCCTACGAGCAGTACTTC. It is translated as CASKSGPYEQYF.

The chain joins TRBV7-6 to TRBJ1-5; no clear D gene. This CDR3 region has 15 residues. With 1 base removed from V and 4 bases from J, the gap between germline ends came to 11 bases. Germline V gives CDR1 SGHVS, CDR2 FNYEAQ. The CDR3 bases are TGTGCCAGCAGCTTAGGGGGAGGATTTAATCAGCCCCAGCATTTT. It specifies CASSLGGGFNQPQHF.

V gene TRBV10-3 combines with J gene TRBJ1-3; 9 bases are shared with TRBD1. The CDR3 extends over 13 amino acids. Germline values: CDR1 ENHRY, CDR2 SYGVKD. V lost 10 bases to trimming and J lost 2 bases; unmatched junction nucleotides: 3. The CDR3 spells CATTGGTGNTIYF. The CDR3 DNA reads TGTGCCACAACAGGGGGCACTGGAAACACCATATATTTT.

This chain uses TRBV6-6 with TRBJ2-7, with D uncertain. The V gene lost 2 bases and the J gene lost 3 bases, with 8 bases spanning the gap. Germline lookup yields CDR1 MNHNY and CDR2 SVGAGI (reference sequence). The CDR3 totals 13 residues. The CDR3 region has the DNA TGTGCCAGCAGTTACGACCAAGTCTACGAGCAGTACTTC. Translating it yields CASSYDQVYEQYF.

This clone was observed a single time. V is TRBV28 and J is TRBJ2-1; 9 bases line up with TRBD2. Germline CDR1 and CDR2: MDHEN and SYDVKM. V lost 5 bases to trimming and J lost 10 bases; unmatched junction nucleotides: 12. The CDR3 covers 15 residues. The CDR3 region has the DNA TGTGCCAGCAGTCCCTCAGCGGGGGGCCCGGGGGAGCAGTTCTTC. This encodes CASSPSAGGPGEQFF.

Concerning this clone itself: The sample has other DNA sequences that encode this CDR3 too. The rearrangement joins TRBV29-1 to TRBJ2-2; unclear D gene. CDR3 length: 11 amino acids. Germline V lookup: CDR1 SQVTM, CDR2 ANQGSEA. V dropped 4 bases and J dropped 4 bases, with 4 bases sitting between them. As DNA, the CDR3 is TGCAGCGTTGTTCGCACCGGGGAGCTGTTTTTT. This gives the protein CSVVRTGELFF.

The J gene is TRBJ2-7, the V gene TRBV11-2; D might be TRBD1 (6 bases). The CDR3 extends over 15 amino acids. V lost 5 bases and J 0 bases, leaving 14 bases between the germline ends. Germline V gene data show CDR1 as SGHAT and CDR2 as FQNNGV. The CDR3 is CASSRNRDISYEQYF. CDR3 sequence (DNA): TGTGCCAGCAGCCGTAACCGGGACATCTCCTACGAGCAGTACTTC.

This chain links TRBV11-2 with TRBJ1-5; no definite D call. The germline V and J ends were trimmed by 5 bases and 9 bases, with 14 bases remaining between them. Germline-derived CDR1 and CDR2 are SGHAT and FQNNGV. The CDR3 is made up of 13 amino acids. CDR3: CASSPNRVGPQHF. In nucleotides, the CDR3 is TGTGCCAGCAGCCCTAACCGGGTTGGGCCCCAGCATTTT.

CDR3 in DNA: TGTGCCAGCAGTTCCCCCGGGACTCGATACGGGGAGCTGTTTTTT. This gives the protein CASSSPGTRYGELFF. The rearrangement links TRBV6-5 to TRBJ2-2, with D maybe TRBD2 (6 bases). This CDR3 has 15 residues. Deletions cut 4 bases from V and 7 bases from J, with 16 bases between. Germline CDR1 MNHEY, CDR2 SVGAGI.